This is a list of T cell receptor beta chains from one sample in a study of blood T cell repertoires in COVID-19. The repertoire was sequenced with immunoSEQ multiplex PCR; TCRdb's copy has only in-frame clones and lacks some. The sample holds under 150,000 clones; roughly 78% are singletons and the top ten take roughly 3.6%. The sequenced sample consisted of peripheral blood. The receptors stem from a man aged 55 to 70 with acute or convalescent COVID-19. The CDR3 runs from the conserved cysteine through the conserved F or W. D genes are given only for firm matches. The listing skips clone size in some rows; elsewhere it reads once, few, many or a size class.

clone size: NA; J gene: TRBJ2-7; V gene: TRBV18; CDR3 length: 13; D gene: NA; CDR3 protein: CASSPSGTYEQYF; CDR3 DNA: TGTGCCAGCTCACCGTCGGGAACATACGAGCAGTACTTC
clone size: NA; J gene: TRBJ1-2; V gene: TRBV6-5; CDR3 length: 14; D gene: TRBD1; CDR3 protein: CAVRPTGIDYGYTF; CDR3 DNA: TGTGCCGTCCGTCCGACAGGGATAGACTATGGCTACACCTTC
clone size: NA; J gene: TRBJ1-4; V gene: TRBV9; CDR3 length: 14; D gene: TRBD1; CDR3 protein: CASSAGTGNEKLFF; CDR3 DNA: TGTGCCAGCAGCGCCGGGACAGGGAATGAAAAACTGTTTTTT
clone size: NA; J gene: TRBJ2-1; V gene: TRBV9; CDR3 length: 15; D gene: TRBD2; CDR3 protein: CASSVELAGEREQFF; CDR3 DNA: TGTGCCAGCAGCGTAGAACTAGCGGGAGAAAGAGAGCAGTTCTTC
clone size: few; J gene: TRBJ2-5; V gene: TRBV3-1/TRBV3-2; CDR3 length: 14; D gene: NA; CDR3 protein: CASSPRALEETQYF; CDR3 DNA: TGTGCCAGCAGCCCGAGGGCCCTCGAAGAGACCCAGTACTTC
clone size: once; J gene: TRBJ2-7; V gene: TRBV5-6; CDR3 length: 17; D gene: NA; CDR3 protein: CASSLPAGQHFSYEQYF; CDR3 DNA: TGTGCCAGCAGCTTGCCCGCGGGACAGCACTTCTCCTACGAGCAGTACTTC
clone size: NA; J gene: TRBJ2-3; V gene: TRBV5-4; CDR3 length: 18; D gene: TRBD1; CDR3 protein: CASSPGFRDRDTTDTQYF; CDR3 DNA: TGTGCCAGCAGCCCGGGGTTCCGGGACAGGGATACCACAGATACGCAGTATTTT
clone size: NA; J gene: TRBJ1-3; V gene: TRBV7-9; CDR3 length: 16; D gene: NA; CDR3 protein: CASSPRRQSSGNTIYF; CDR3 DNA: TGTGCCAGCAGCCCCAGGAGACAGTCCTCTGGAAACACCATATATTTT
clone size: NA; J gene: TRBJ2-7; V gene: TRBV11-2; CDR3 length: 15; D gene: NA; CDR3 protein: CASRSTGTPAYEQYF; CDR3 DNA: TGTGCCAGCAGATCCACCGGGACACCAGCCTACGAGCAGTACTTC
clone size: NA; J gene: TRBJ2-7; V gene: TRBV28; CDR3 length: 18; D gene: TRBD2; CDR3 protein: CASRPGFRTSGLSYEQYF; CDR3 DNA: TGTGCCAGCAGACCTGGCTTCCGGACTAGCGGGCTCTCCTACGAGCAGTACTTC
clone size: NA; J gene: TRBJ2-5; V gene: TRBV29-1; CDR3 length: 13; D gene: TRBD1; CDR3 protein: CSALWGTGKTQYF; CDR3 DNA: TGCAGCGCGTTGTGGGGGACAGGAAAGACCCAGTACTTC
clone size: NA; J gene: TRBJ1-2; V gene: TRBV6-1; CDR3 length: 15; D gene: NA; CDR3 protein: CASSERGGQNYGYTF; CDR3 DNA: TGTGCCAGCAGTGAAAGGGGGGGACAAAACTATGGCTACACCTTC
clone size: NA; J gene: TRBJ2-5; V gene: TRBV24-1; CDR3 length: 14; D gene: NA; CDR3 protein: CATSPGQSQETQYF; CDR3 DNA: TGTGCCACCAGTCCCGGACAGTCCCAAGAGACCCAGTACTTC
clone size: NA; J gene: TRBJ2-7; V gene: TRBV19; CDR3 length: 16; D gene: TRBD2; CDR3 protein: CASSFELAGARNEQYF; CDR3 DNA: TGTGCCAGTAGTTTCGAACTAGCGGGAGCTCGAAACGAGCAGTACTTC
clone size: NA; J gene: TRBJ2-5; V gene: TRBV24-1; CDR3 length: 12; D gene: NA; CDR3 protein: CATSPGQETQYF; CDR3 DNA: TGTGCCACCAGTCCCGGTCAAGAGACCCAGTACTTC
clone size: NA; J gene: TRBJ2-1; V gene: TRBV1; CDR3 length: 19; D gene: NA; CDR3 protein: CTSSDRGLAGGPTYNEQFF; CDR3 DNA: TGCACCAGCAGCGACCGGGGACTAGCGGGAGGGCCCACCTACAATGAGCAGTTCTTC
clone size: few; J gene: TRBJ2-2; V gene: TRBV5-5; CDR3 length: 13; D gene: NA; CDR3 protein: CASSNVETGELFF; CDR3 DNA: TGTGCCAGCAGCAATGTAGAAACCGGGGAGCTGTTTTTT
clone size: NA; J gene: TRBJ2-5; V gene: TRBV4-1; CDR3 length: 17; D gene: TRBD2; CDR3 protein: CASSQPGLAVDRETQYF; CDR3 DNA: TGCGCCAGCAGCCAACCGGGACTAGCGGTTGATCGGGAGACCCAGTACTTC
clone size: few; J gene: TRBJ1-6; V gene: TRBV5-6; CDR3 length: 15; D gene: TRBD1; CDR3 protein: CASSGTGAYNSPLHF; CDR3 DNA: TGTGCCAGCAGCGGGACAGGGGCCTATAATTCACCCCTCCACTTT
clone size: NA; J gene: TRBJ2-7; V gene: TRBV7-6; CDR3 length: 14; D gene: TRBD1; CDR3 protein: CASSHRGQTYEQYF; CDR3 DNA: TGTGCCAGCAGTCACAGGGGGCAAACCTACGAGCAGTACTTC
clone size: NA; J gene: TRBJ2-3; V gene: TRBV5-6; CDR3 length: 17; D gene: TRBD1; CDR3 protein: CASSPTGQGILTDTQYF; CDR3 DNA: TGTGCCAGCAGTCCCACGGGACAGGGGATTCTGACAGATACGCAGTATTTT
clone size: NA; J gene: TRBJ1-2; V gene: TRBV6-5; CDR3 length: 12; D gene: NA; CDR3 protein: CASFWDTYGYTF; CDR3 DNA: TGTGCCAGCTTCTGGGACACCTATGGCTACACCTTC
clone size: NA; J gene: TRBJ2-7; V gene: TRBV2; CDR3 length: 19; D gene: TRBD2; CDR3 protein: CASSEGGAGGTLSSYEQYF; CDR3 DNA: TGTGCCAGCAGTGAAGGGGGAGCGGGAGGGACGTTAAGCTCCTACGAGCAGTACTTC
clone size: NA; J gene: TRBJ2-7; V gene: TRBV5-6; CDR3 length: 13; D gene: TRBD2; CDR3 protein: CASTTSGRYEQYF; CDR3 DNA: TGTGCCAGCACAACTAGCGGGAGGTACGAGCAGTACTTC
clone size: NA; J gene: TRBJ1-5; V gene: TRBV6-5; CDR3 length: 12; D gene: TRBD1; CDR3 protein: CASGDRDQPQHF; CDR3 DNA: TGTGCCAGCGGAGACAGGGATCAGCCCCAGCATTTT
clone size: NA; J gene: TRBJ2-3; V gene: TRBV28; CDR3 length: 15; D gene: TRBD2; CDR3 protein: CASRPSGEFADTQYF; CDR3 DNA: TGTGCCAGCAGACCTAGCGGAGAGTTTGCAGATACGCAGTATTTT
clone size: once; J gene: TRBJ2-5; V gene: TRBV3-1/TRBV3-2; CDR3 length: 16; D gene: NA; CDR3 protein: CASSHSDAGQRETQYF; CDR3 DNA: TGTGCCAGCAGCCACTCTGACGCGGGGCAGAGGGAGACCCAGTACTTC
clone size: NA; J gene: TRBJ2-7; V gene: TRBV20-1; CDR3 length: 11; D gene: NA; CDR3 protein: CSANGGNEQYF; CDR3 DNA: TGCAGTGCTAACGGCGGCAACGAGCAGTACTTC
clone size: NA; J gene: TRBJ2-2; V gene: TRBV19; CDR3 length: 15; D gene: NA; CDR3 protein: CASSTVTSFTGELFF; CDR3 DNA: TGTGCCAGTAGTACTGTAACTAGCTTCACCGGGGAGCTGTTTTTT
clone size: NA; J gene: TRBJ1-1; V gene: TRBV19; CDR3 length: 13; D gene: TRBD1; CDR3 protein: CASSIGQGGTAFF; CDR3 DNA: TGTGCCAGTAGTATCGGACAGGGCGGGACAGCTTTCTTT
clone size: once; J gene: TRBJ2-1; V gene: TRBV7-2; CDR3 length: 15; D gene: NA; CDR3 protein: CASSLGRGNYNEQFF; CDR3 DNA: TGTGCCAGCAGCTTAGGCCGGGGGAATTACAATGAGCAGTTCTTC
clone size: NA; J gene: TRBJ2-1; V gene: TRBV7-3; CDR3 length: 17; D gene: TRBD1; CDR3 protein: CASSWAPLGTGVGEQFF; CDR3 DNA: TGTGCCAGCAGCTGGGCCCCCCTTGGGACAGGGGTGGGTGAGCAGTTCTTC
clone size: NA; J gene: TRBJ2-7; V gene: TRBV9; CDR3 length: 13; D gene: NA; CDR3 protein: CASSLQGSYEQYF; CDR3 DNA: TGTGCCAGCAGCCTACAGGGTTCCTACGAGCAGTACTTC
clone size: NA; J gene: TRBJ2-5; V gene: TRBV27; CDR3 length: 17; D gene: TRBD1; CDR3 protein: CASSLLGTGRWAETQYF; CDR3 DNA: TGTGCCAGCAGTTTATTGGGGACAGGGAGGTGGGCTGAGACCCAGTACTTC
clone size: NA; J gene: TRBJ1-2; V gene: TRBV28; CDR3 length: 14; D gene: TRBD1; CDR3 protein: CASNLGQRLYGYTF; CDR3 DNA: TGTGCCAGCAATTTGGGACAGCGCCTCTATGGCTACACCTTC
clone size: few; J gene: TRBJ2-5; V gene: TRBV19; CDR3 length: 16; D gene: NA; CDR3 protein: CASSIAWGRLGETQYF; CDR3 DNA: TGTGCCAGTAGTATCGCCTGGGGCCGGCTAGGGGAGACCCAGTACTTC
clone size: NA; J gene: TRBJ2-2; V gene: TRBV9; CDR3 length: 14; D gene: NA; CDR3 protein: CASSVAFYTGELFF; CDR3 DNA: TGTGCCAGCAGCGTAGCTTTCTATACCGGGGAGCTGTTTTTT
clone size: once; J gene: TRBJ2-5; V gene: TRBV19; CDR3 length: 17; D gene: NA; CDR3 protein: CASSIMNSLANKETQYF; CDR3 DNA: TGTGCCAGTAGTATCATGAACAGTCTGGCGAACAAGGAGACCCAGTACTTC
clone size: NA; J gene: TRBJ2-7; V gene: TRBV7-2; CDR3 length: 15; D gene: TRBD1; CDR3 protein: CASSSAGTGVYEQYF; CDR3 DNA: TGTGCCAGCAGCTCCGCCGGGACAGGGGTATACGAGCAGTACTTC
clone size: few; J gene: TRBJ1-5; V gene: TRBV6-5; CDR3 length: 12; D gene: NA; CDR3 protein: CASGQPNQPQHF; CDR3 DNA: TGTGCCAGTGGACAGCCCAATCAGCCCCAGCATTTT
clone size: NA; J gene: TRBJ2-1; V gene: TRBV28; CDR3 length: 14; D gene: TRBD1; CDR3 protein: CASSFWTGDNEQFF; CDR3 DNA: TGTGCCAGCAGTTTCTGGACAGGGGACAATGAGCAGTTCTTC
clone size: NA; J gene: TRBJ2-1; V gene: TRBV30; CDR3 length: 14; D gene: TRBD2; CDR3 protein: CAWMGLGFDNEQFF; CDR3 DNA: TGTGCCTGGATGGGACTAGGTTTCGACAATGAGCAGTTCTTC
clone size: NA; J gene: TRBJ2-6; V gene: TRBV24-1; CDR3 length: 17; D gene: NA; CDR3 protein: CATSDYSRGSGANVLTF; CDR3 DNA: TGTGCCACCAGTGATTATAGCAGGGGCTCTGGGGCCAACGTCCTGACTTTC
clone size: NA; J gene: TRBJ1-5; V gene: TRBV30; CDR3 length: 16; D gene: NA; CDR3 protein: CAWSVKGRAGEPPQHF; CDR3 DNA: TGTGCCTGGAGTGTAAAAGGGAGGGCAGGGGAACCGCCCCAGCATTTT
clone size: NA; J gene: TRBJ2-7; V gene: TRBV11-1; CDR3 length: 13; D gene: TRBD2; CDR3 protein: CASSLERGYEQYF; CDR3 DNA: TGTGCCAGCAGCCTCGAGCGGGGTTACGAGCAGTACTTC
clone size: few; J gene: TRBJ1-2; V gene: TRBV7-2; CDR3 length: 14; D gene: NA; CDR3 protein: CASSLGQGSYGYTF; CDR3 DNA: TGTGCCAGCAGCTTAGGGCAGGGAAGCTATGGCTACACCTTC
clone size: NA; J gene: TRBJ2-3; V gene: TRBV28; CDR3 length: 17; D gene: TRBD2; CDR3 protein: CASSSSGSGRITDTQYF; CDR3 DNA: TGTGCCAGCAGTTCAAGCGGGAGCGGGAGGATCACAGATACGCAGTATTTT
clone size: NA; J gene: TRBJ1-5; V gene: TRBV7-2; CDR3 length: 15; D gene: NA; CDR3 protein: CASSLEGRGGQPQHF; CDR3 DNA: TGTGCCAGCAGCTTGGAGGGGAGGGGAGGTCAGCCCCAGCATTTT